These T cell receptor beta chains were read from a single sample in a study of Graves' ophthalmopathy and Graves' hyperthyroidism. TCRdb ran MiXCR on the multiplex PCR reads and lists one entry per CDR3 protein. The sample has 900,000 to 1,200,000 distinct CDR3 sequences, less than 45% seen once. Sequencing was done on a sample of peripheral blood or thyroid tissue (not recorded which). These TCRs come from an adult man with Graves' hyperthyroidism. Both conserved end residues are part of each CDR3. A D gene is named only where the DNA matches it firmly. The size field is filled for only some rows; it gives once, few, many or a size class.

CASLAGTLVVNSPLHF	TGTGCCAGCTTGGCCGGGACGTTAGTTGTGAATTCACCCCTCCACTTT	16	.	TRBV25-1	TRBJ1-6	few
CASSLDRELAGLYEQYF	TGTGCCAGCAGTCTTGACAGAGAACTAGCGGGACTCTACGAGCAGTACTTC	17	TRBD2	TRBV12-3/TRBV12-4	TRBJ2-7	.
CASSIELDSYEQYF	TGTGCCAGTAGTATAGAGCTGGATAGCTACGAGCAGTACTTC	14	.	TRBV19	TRBJ2-7	.
CASRERVEQYF	TGTGCCAGCAGGGAGCGGGTCGAGCAGTACTTC	11	.	TRBV6-2/TRBV6-3	TRBJ2-7	many
CASRGQIFYEQYF	TGTGCCAGCAGGGGACAGATTTTCTACGAGCAGTACTTC	13	TRBD1	TRBV7-9	TRBJ2-7	.
CASSQDEYRANTGELFF	TGTGCCAGCAGCCAAGATGAATACAGGGCGAACACCGGGGAGCTGTTTTTT	17	.	TRBV14	TRBJ2-2	.
CSATRDTQETQYF	TGCAGTGCAACCCGGGACACTCAAGAGACCCAGTACTTC	13	.	TRBV20-1	TRBJ2-5	.
CASSAISGEQYF	TGTGCCAGCAGCGCTATATCTGGAGAGCAGTACTTC	12	.	TRBV2	TRBJ2-7	many
CACSARDFRGPYEQYF	.	16	.	TRBV10-2	TRBJ2-7	.
CASRILWEIGELFF	TGTGCCAGCAGAATATTGTGGGAGATCGGGGAGCTGTTTTTT	14	.	TRBV12-3/TRBV12-4	TRBJ2-2	few
CSVENRDSGTQETQYF	TGCAGCGTTGAAAACCGGGACAGCGGGACACAAGAGACCCAGTACTTC	16	.	TRBV29-1	TRBJ2-5	.
CASSQKDTRISPLHF	TGTGCCAGCAGTCAAAAGGACACGAGAATTTCACCCCTCCACTTT	15	.	TRBV5-4	TRBJ1-6	.
CASTPGTANTGELFF	TGTGCCAGTACTCCCGGGACAGCGAACACCGGGGAGCTGTTTTTT	15	TRBD1	TRBV19	TRBJ2-2	many
CASSLVVTGYTF	TGTGCCAGCAGCTTAGTAGTAACTGGCTACACCTTC	12	.	TRBV7-2	TRBJ1-2	many
CASSPHLRTGGFETQYF	TGTGCCAGCAGCCCGCATCTCAGGACAGGGGGCTTCGAGACCCAGTACTTC	17	TRBD1	TRBV7-7	TRBJ2-5	many
CASSIDFSQRGQPQHF	TGTGCCAGTAGTATAGATTTTTCGCAACGCGGTCAGCCCCAGCATTTT	16	.	TRBV19	TRBJ1-5	few
CASSLTPLEQYF	TGTGCCAGCAGCTTGACCCCCCTCGAGCAGTACTTC	12	.	TRBV5-6	TRBJ2-7	.
CASTRTGSETQYF	TGTGCCAGCACCAGGACAGGGTCAGAGACCCAGTACTTC	13	TRBD1	TRBV2	TRBJ2-5	many
CASSEFNPRVYNSPLHF	TGTGCCAGCAGTGAATTCAACCCCAGGGTCTATAATTCACCCCTCCACTTT	17	.	TRBV25-1	TRBJ1-6	.
CAAAPASLSTGELFF	TGTGCCGCAGCCCCAGCGTCACTTTCTACCGGGGAGCTGTTTTTT	15	.	TRBV24-1	TRBJ2-2	.
CAIGGVNEQFF	TGTGCCATCGGGGGCGTCAATGAGCAGTTCTTC	11	.	TRBV10-3	TRBJ2-1	.
CASSVRDRANTEAFF	TGTGCCAGCAGCGTCAGGGACAGGGCGAACACTGAAGCTTTCTTT	15	TRBD1	TRBV7-8	TRBJ1-1	few
CATSREGGSNQPQHF	TGTGCCACCAGCAGAGAAGGGGGCTCAAATCAGCCCCAGCATTTT	15	TRBD1	TRBV15	TRBJ1-5	.
CASSWTTGVEAFF	TGCGCCAGCAGCTGGACGACAGGGGTTGAAGCTTTCTTT	13	TRBD1	TRBV5-1	TRBJ1-1	many
CASSLGVHESYEQYF	TGTGCCAGCAGCTTAGGGGTTCATGAGTCCTACGAGCAGTACTTC	15	.	TRBV7-2	TRBJ2-7	few
CASSTTDLGGYTF	TGTGCCAGCAGCACCACGGACCTTGGCGGCTACACCTTC	13	.	TRBV27	TRBJ1-2	.
CASSSSDGGYTF	TGTGCCAGCAGCTCTTCCGATGGGGGCTACACCTTC	12	.	TRBV4-1	TRBJ1-2	.
CASGRPNEKLFF	TGTGCCAGCGGAAGGCCTAATGAAAAACTGTTTTTT	12	.	TRBV10-3	TRBJ1-4	.
CATGLAGDYEQYF	TGTGCCACGGGACTAGCGGGGGACTACGAGCAGTACTTC	13	TRBD2	TRBV10-3	TRBJ2-7	many
CAISDGAQAGQYF	TGTGCCATCTCGGACGGAGCCCAGGCGGGGCAGTACTTC	13	.	TRBV10-3	TRBJ2-7	many
CASSYGKGGIGNQPQHF	TGTGCCAGCAGCTACGGCAAAGGGGGTATCGGCAATCAGCCCCAGCATTTT	17	.	TRBV7-9	TRBJ1-5	few
CASSQEIGVEQPQHF	TGTGCCAGCAGTCAAGAGATAGGGGTAGAGCAGCCCCAGCATTTT	15	.	TRBV7-6	TRBJ1-5	few
CASSQDTGTWQGRQETQYF	TGCGCCAGCAGCCAAGATACGGGAACTTGGCAGGGACGCCAAGAGACCCAGTACTTC	19	.	TRBV4-3	TRBJ2-5	few
CASSLPLGGQYF	TGTGCCAGCAGCTTACCCCTTGGAGGCCAGTACTTC	12	.	TRBV5-8	TRBJ2-5	many
CSVEDRDPEAFF	TGCAGCGTAGAAGACAGGGATCCTGAAGCTTTCTTT	12	TRBD1	TRBV29-1	TRBJ1-1	many
CASRAGTGYNYGYTF	TGTGCCAGCAGAGCCGGGACAGGGTATAACTATGGCTACACCTTC	15	TRBD1	TRBV10-3	TRBJ1-2	.
CASTDRGLPNTGELFF	TGTGCCAGTACGGACAGGGGACTACCGAACACCGGGGAGCTGTTTTTT	16	TRBD1	TRBV19	TRBJ2-2	few
CASRGGGEGYGYTF	TGTGCCAGCAGGGGAGGGGGCGAGGGCTATGGCTACACCTTC	14	TRBD1	TRBV7-2	TRBJ1-2	.
CSFRGGRITYEQYF	TGCAGCTTCCGTGGGGGACGGATAACCTACGAGCAGTACTTC	14	.	TRBV29-1	TRBJ2-7	.
CASSLMGRVGNQPQHF	TGTGCCAGCAGCTTGATGGGCAGGGTGGGAAATCAGCCCCAGCATTTT	16	.	TRBV7-2	TRBJ1-5	.
CSVEDSPRADDGYTF	TGCAGCGTTGAAGATAGTCCTAGGGCCGACGATGGCTACACCTTC	15	.	TRBV29-1	TRBJ1-2	.
CSAPLRETQYF	TGCAGTGCGCCCCTCCGAGAGACCCAGTACTTC	11	.	TRBV20-1	TRBJ2-5	.
CASSKGTSGTEQYF	TGTGCCAGCAGCAAAGGGACTAGCGGGACCGAGCAGTACTTC	14	TRBD2	TRBV7-6	TRBJ2-7	many
CASSRRYLWARGLAGDHEQYF	TGTGCCAGCAGCCGGCGTTATCTATGGGCCCGAGGACTAGCGGGGGACCACGAGCAGTACTTC	21	TRBD2	TRBV7-8	TRBJ2-7	.
CASSSTGGRGQPQHF	TGTGCCAGCAGCTCGACAGGGGGCAGGGGTCAGCCCCAGCATTTT	15	TRBD1	TRBV6-5	TRBJ1-5	few
CASRPDRYSPLHF	TGTGCCAGCAGGCCCGACAGATATTCACCCCTCCACTTT	13	.	TRBV6-5	TRBJ1-6	many
CASSPIRLHEQYF	TGCGCCAGCAGCCCAATCCGACTCCACGAGCAGTACTTC	13	.	TRBV5-1	TRBJ2-7	few
CSAIQTVGSETQYF	TGCAGTGCCATACAAACCGTAGGGTCTGAGACCCAGTACTTC	14	.	TRBV20-1	TRBJ2-5	.
CANRWQSTEAFF	TGTGCCAACAGGTGGCAGTCGACTGAAGCTTTCTTT	12	.	TRBV2	TRBJ1-1	.
CASSAVGGLTEAFF	TGTGCCAGCAGCGCAGTCGGGGGTTTGACTGAAGCTTTCTTT	14	.	TRBV11-2	TRBJ1-1	few
CASSKTGYTEAFF	TGTGCCAGCAGCAAAACAGGGTACACTGAAGCTTTCTTT	13	.	TRBV12-3/TRBV12-4	TRBJ1-1	many
CASSEGLDYQETQYF	TGTGCCAGCAGCGAGGGACTAGACTACCAAGAGACCCAGTACTTC	15	TRBD2	TRBV9	TRBJ2-5	.
CASSQGTYEQYF	TGTGCCAGCAGCCAAGGGACCTACGAGCAGTACTTC	12	.	TRBV4-1	TRBJ2-7	many
CASSLTFRASGRTGELFF	TGTGCCAGCAGCTTAACGTTCAGGGCTAGCGGGAGGACCGGGGAGCTGTTTTTT	18	TRBD2	TRBV7-3	TRBJ2-2	few
CASSLLVGEDGSYEQYF	TGTGCCAGCAGCCTCCTCGTCGGCGAAGACGGCTCCTACGAGCAGTACTTC	17	.	TRBV7-2	TRBJ2-7	many